Below are 10 T cell receptor beta chains sequenced from a single sample in a study of cytomegalovirus exposure and HLA in healthy donors. This PCR relied on a set of 60 Vbeta primers and 13 Jbeta primers. TCRdb keeps only in-frame clones here, not all; method: immunoSEQ multiplex PCR. The sample consists of roughly 120,000 clones, roughly 80% of them appearing once. Sequenced sample: PBMCs. Every receptor here comes from a man aged 25-45 years in good health and CMV-seropositive.

V gene TRBV2 combines with J gene TRBJ1-6, with D hard to call. Germline V gives CDR1 SNHLY, CDR2 FYNNEI. The CDR3 has 16 amino acids. The V gene lost 4 bases and the J gene lost 0 bases, with 10 bases spanning the gap. The CDR3 coding sequence is TGTGCCAGCAGTGTGATGGGAGGCTCCTATAATTCACCCCTCCACTTT. Translating gives CASSVMGGSYNSPLHF.

The chain is built from TRBV7-9 and TRBJ1-3; D is unresolved. Germline CDR1 reads SEHNR; CDR2 reads FQNEAQ (reference sequence). V lost 5 bases and J 2 bases, leaving 7 bases between the germline ends. This CDR3 region has 13 residues. This CDR3 is CASSPRAGNTIYF. CDR3 DNA sequence: TGTGCCAGCAGCCCTCGGGCTGGAAACACCATATATTTT.

The chain links TRBV11-2 to TRBJ2-5; 9 bases are shared with TRBD1. From germline, CDR1 is SGHAT and CDR2 FQNNGV. V trimming: 3 bases; J trimming: 7 bases; junction bases outside the gene matches: 6. This CDR3 is built from 14 residues. DNA of the CDR3: TGTGCCAGCAGCTTGTACAGGGGGCAGGGGACCCAGTACTTC. Translation: CASSLYRGQGTQYF.

There are a few counts of this clone. The rearrangement links TRBV7-3 to TRBJ2-3; D uncertain. V lost 0 bases to trimming and J lost 5 bases, with 12 bases between them. The germline CDR1 and CDR2 sequences are SGHTA and FQGTGA. The CDR3 is 15 amino acids. The CDR3 DNA sequence: TGTGCCAGCAGCTTAACGGCCTCCCGAGGAGATACGCAGTATTTT. Translated, it gives CASSLTASRGDTQYF.

The CDR3 spells CASSRGLAGGREDTQYF. CDR3 in DNA: TGCGCCAGCAGCAGAGGACTAGCGGGGGGGCGGGAAGATACGCAGTATTTT. V and J are TRBV5-1 and TRBJ2-3; 15 bases match TRBD2. The CDR3 has 17 amino acids. Trimming removed 4 bases from V and 5 bases from J; junction bases left unmatched: 8. Germline V gene data show CDR1 as SGHRS and CDR2 as YFSETQ.

This chain uses TRBV25-1 with TRBJ1-1; TRBD1 is a possible D gene (5 bases). CDR3 length equals 12 residues. Germline V gene data show CDR1 as MGHDK and CDR2 as SYGVNS. Between the trimmed V and J ends, which lost 7 bases and 7 bases, there was a span of 13 bases. CDR3 nucleotide sequence: TGTGCCAGCACTAGGGCGGGGGTTGAAGCTTTCTTT. Its translation is CASTRAGVEAFF.

V gene TRBV19 combines with J gene TRBJ1-1, with D hard to call. CDR1 and CDR2 (germline): LNHDA, SQIVND (reference sequence). The CDR3 spans 13 residues. V dropped 5 bases and J dropped 5 bases, with 12 bases sitting between them. CDR3 sequence reads: CASSPGRGTEAFF. DNA for the CDR3: TGTGCCAGTAGTCCTGGGAGAGGGACTGAAGCTTTCTTT.

This chain uses TRBV7-8 with TRBJ2-7, with D unresolved. This CDR3 contains 16 residues. V shed 2 bases and J shed 3 bases, with 17 bases lying between them. CDR1 is SGHVS, CDR2 FQNEAQ, per germline. This CDR3 reads CASSLSPASLVYEQYF. CDR3 bases: TGTGCCAGCAGCTTATCCCCCGCGTCCTTAGTCTACGAGCAGTACTTC.

V gene TRBV19 combines with J gene TRBJ2-7, with 11 bases matching TRBD2. The CDR3 runs 14 residues. With 8 bases clipped from V and 3 bases from J, the junction kept 6 bases outside the gene matches. Germline V gene lookup returns CDR1 LNHDA and CDR2 SQIVND (reference sequence). The CDR3 DNA sequence: TGTGCCAGTGCCGGGACTAGCGGCTACTACGAGCAGTACTTC. It yields the protein CASAGTSGYYEQYF.

The rearrangement uses TRBV14 and TRBJ1-2; unclear D gene. The V gene lost 0 bases and the J gene lost 8 bases, with 4 bases spanning the gap. Germline V gives CDR1 SGHDN, CDR2 FVKESK. The CDR3 runs 11 residues. CDR3 DNA sequence: TGTGCCAGCAGCCAAGATCTAGGCTACACCTTC. Encoded protein: CASSQDLGYTF. Drawing the rest from reference TRBV14 and TRBJ1-2, the complete variable domain is EAGVTQFPSHSVIEKGQTVTLRCDPISGHDNLYWYRRVMGKEIKFLLHFVKESKQDESGMPNNRFLAERTGGTYSTLKVQPAELEDSGVYFCASSQDLGYTFGSGTRLTVV.